This T cell receptor beta chain was profiled in a study of cytomegalovirus exposure and HLA in healthy donors. PCR used 60 Vbeta primers and 13 Jbeta primers. TCRdb's table, derived via immunoSEQ multiplex PCR, lists solely in-frame clones and lacks some. Of around 100,000 clones in the sample, about 80% are singletons; the top ten hold about 3.1%. Findings and limits, study-wide: A classifier reportedly called cytomegalovirus status with high sensitivity and specificity.

The CDR3 consists of 16 residues. Trimming shortened V by 3 bases and J by 2 bases, and 13 bases separated the two germline ends. Per germline, CDR1 SNHLY and CDR2 FYNNEI. Comments on this clone: Its antigen is not identified.

This sequence joins TRBV2 and TRBJ2-2; D perhaps matches TRBD2 (5 bases). Sequencing was performed on PBMCs. This receptor was obtained from a middle-aged woman in good health and CMV-seronegative. CDR3 nucleotide sequence: TGTGCCAGCAGTGAGGAAGCTCCGGGAAACACCGGGGAGCTGTTTTTT. Amino acid sequence: CASSEEAPGNTGELFF.